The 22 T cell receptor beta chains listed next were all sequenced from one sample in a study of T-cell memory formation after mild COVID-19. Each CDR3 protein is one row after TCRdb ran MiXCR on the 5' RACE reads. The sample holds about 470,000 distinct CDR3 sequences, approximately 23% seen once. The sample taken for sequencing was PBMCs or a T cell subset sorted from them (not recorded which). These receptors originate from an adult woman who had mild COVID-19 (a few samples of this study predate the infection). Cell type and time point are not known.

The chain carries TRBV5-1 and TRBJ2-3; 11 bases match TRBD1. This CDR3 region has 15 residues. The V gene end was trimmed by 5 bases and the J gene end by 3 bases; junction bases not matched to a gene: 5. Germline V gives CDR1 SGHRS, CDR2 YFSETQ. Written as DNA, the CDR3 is TGCGCCAGCAGTGGTGGGACAGGGGGAACAGATACGCAGTATTTT. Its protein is CASSGGTGGTDTQYF.

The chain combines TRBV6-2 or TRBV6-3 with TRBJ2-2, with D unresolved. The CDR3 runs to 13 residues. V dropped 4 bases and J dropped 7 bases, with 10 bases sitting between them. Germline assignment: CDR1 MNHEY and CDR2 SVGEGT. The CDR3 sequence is CASSFPAYGELFF. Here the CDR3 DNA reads TGTGCCAGCAGTTTTCCAGCATACGGGGAGCTGTTTTTT.

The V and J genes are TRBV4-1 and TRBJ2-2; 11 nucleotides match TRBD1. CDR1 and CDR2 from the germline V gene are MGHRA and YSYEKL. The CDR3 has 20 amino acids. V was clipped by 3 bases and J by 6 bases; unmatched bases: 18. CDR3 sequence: CASSHPGQGALPPVPGELFF. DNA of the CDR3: TGCGCCAGCAGCCATCCCGGACAGGGGGCTCTGCCCCCTGTCCCCGGGGAGCTGTTTTTT.

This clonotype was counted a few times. CDR3 DNA: TGTGCCAGCAAAACACCGCACTCCTACAATGAGCAGTTCTTC. Its translation: CASKTPHSYNEQFF. V and J are TRBV7-2 and TRBJ2-1, with D uncertain. CDR1 is SGHTA, CDR2 FQGNSA, per germline. Trimming pared 7 bases from V and 0 bases from J, leaving 10 bases between. This CDR3 comprises 14 residues. The entire variable domain, with the rest obtained from reference TRBV7-2 and TRBJ2-1, is as follows: GAGVSQSPSNKVTEKGKDVELRCDPISGHTALYWYRQSLGQGLEFLIYFQGNSAPDKSGLPSDRFSAERTGGSVSTLTIQRTQQEDSAVYLCASKTPHSYNEQFFGPGTRLTVL.

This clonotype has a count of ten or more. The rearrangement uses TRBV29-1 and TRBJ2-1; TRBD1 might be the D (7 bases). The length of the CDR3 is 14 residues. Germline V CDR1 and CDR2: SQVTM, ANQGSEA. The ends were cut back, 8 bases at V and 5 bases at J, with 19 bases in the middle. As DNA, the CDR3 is TGCAGCTCCCGCCAGGGGGGCCGGAACAATGAGCAGTTCTTC. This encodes CSSRQGGRNNEQFF.

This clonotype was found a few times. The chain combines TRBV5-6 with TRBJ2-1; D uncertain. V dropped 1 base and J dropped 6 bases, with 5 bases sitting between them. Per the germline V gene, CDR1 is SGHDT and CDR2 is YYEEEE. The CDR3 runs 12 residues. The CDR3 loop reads CASSLRINEQFF. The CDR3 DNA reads TGTGCCAGCAGCTTGAGGATCAATGAGCAGTTCTTC.

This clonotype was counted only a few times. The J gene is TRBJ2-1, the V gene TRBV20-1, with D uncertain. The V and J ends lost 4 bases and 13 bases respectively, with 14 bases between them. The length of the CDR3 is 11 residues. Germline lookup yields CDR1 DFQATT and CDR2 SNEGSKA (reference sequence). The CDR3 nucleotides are TGCAGTGCTAAAGACATAGAACGACAGTTCTTC. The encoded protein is CSAKDIERQFF.

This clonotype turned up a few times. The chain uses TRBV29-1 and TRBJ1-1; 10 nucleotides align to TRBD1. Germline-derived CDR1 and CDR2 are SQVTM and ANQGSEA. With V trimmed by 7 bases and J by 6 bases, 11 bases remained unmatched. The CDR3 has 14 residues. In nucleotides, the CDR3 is TGCAGCGCACGACAGGGGGCTTTGATTTCTGAAGCTTTCTTT. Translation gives CSARQGALISEAFF.

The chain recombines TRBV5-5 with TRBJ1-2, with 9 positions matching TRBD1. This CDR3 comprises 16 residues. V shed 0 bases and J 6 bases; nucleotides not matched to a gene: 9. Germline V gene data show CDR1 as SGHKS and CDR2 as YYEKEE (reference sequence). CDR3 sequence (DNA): TGTGCCAGCAGCTTGGTGGGACAGGGAATTGGAGATGGCTACACCTTC. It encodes CASSLVGQGIGDGYTF.

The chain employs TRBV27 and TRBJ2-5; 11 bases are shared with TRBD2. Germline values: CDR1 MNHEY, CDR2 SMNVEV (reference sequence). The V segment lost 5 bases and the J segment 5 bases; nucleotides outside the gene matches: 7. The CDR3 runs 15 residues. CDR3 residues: CASSPIAGGPETQYF. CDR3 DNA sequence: TGTGCCAGCAGTCCGATAGCGGGAGGGCCGGAGACCCAGTACTTC.

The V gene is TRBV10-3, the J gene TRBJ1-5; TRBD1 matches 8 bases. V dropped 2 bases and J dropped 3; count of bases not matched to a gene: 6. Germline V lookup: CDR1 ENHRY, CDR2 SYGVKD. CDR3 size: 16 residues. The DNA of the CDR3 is TGTGCCATCAGTGAGCGTGGACAGGGCTTCAATCAGCCCCAGCATTTT. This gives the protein CAISERGQGFNQPQHF.

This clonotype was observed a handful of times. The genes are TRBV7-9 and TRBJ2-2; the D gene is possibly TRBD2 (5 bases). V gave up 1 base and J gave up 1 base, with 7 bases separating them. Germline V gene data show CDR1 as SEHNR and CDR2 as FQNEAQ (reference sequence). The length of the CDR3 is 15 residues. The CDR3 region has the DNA TGTGCCAGCAGCTTAGTCCGGGGGAACACCGGGGAGCTGTTTTTT. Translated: CASSLVRGNTGELFF.

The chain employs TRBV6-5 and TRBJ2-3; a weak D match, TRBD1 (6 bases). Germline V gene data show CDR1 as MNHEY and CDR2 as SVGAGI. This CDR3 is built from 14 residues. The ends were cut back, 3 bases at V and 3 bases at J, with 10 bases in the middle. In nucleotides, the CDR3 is TGTGCCAGCAGTTATAGCCAGGGGACAGATACGCAGTATTTT. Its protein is CASSYSQGTDTQYF.

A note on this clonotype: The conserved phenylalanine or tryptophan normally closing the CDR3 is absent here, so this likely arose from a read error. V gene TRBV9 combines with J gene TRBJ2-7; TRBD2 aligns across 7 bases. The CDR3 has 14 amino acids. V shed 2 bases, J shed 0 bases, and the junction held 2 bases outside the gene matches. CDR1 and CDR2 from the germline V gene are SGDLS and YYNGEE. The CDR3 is CASSVGTNSYEQYL. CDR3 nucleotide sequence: TGTGCCAGCAGCGTGGGGACTAACTCCTACGAGCAGTACCTC.

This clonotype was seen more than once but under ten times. The CDR3 sequence: CASTSGSSYEQYF. The CDR3 nucleotides read TGTGCCAGCACTAGCGGGAGTTCCTACGAGCAGTACTTC. The chain combines TRBV6-2 or TRBV6-3 with TRBJ2-7; 10 positions match TRBD2. CDR1 is MNHEY and CDR2 is SVGEGT in the germline V gene. This CDR3 spans 13 amino acids. The V gene end was trimmed by 7 bases and the J gene end by 1 base; junction bases not matched to a gene: 1.

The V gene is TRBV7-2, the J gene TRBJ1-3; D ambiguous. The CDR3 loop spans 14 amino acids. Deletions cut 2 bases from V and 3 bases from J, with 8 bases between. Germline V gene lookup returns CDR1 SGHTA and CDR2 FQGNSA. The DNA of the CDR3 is TGTGCCAGCAGCTTATTGGGTTATGGAAACACCATATATTTT. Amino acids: CASSLLGYGNTIYF.

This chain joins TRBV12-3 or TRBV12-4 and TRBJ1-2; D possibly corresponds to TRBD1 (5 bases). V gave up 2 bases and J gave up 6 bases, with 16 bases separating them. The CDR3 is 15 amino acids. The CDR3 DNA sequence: TGTGCCAGCAGTTTAACCCCCGGGGGTTCTCATGGCTACACCTTC. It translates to CASSLTPGGSHGYTF.

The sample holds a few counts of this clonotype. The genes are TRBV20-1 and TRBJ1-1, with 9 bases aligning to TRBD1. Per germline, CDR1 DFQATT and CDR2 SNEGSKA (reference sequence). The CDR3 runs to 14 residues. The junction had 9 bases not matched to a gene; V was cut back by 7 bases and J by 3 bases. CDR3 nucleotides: TGCAGTGTCAGGACAGGGGAAGAGCACACTGAAGCTTTCTTT. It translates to CSVRTGEEHTEAFF.

The CDR3 nucleotides read TGCAGCGTTCGACTTGTTTATGGCCAAGGTTACCGGGCTAACTATGGCTACACCTTC. Translating it yields CSVRLVYGQGYRANYGYTF. The rearrangement links TRBV29-1 to TRBJ1-2; D is undetermined. Germline CDR1 reads SQVTM; CDR2 reads ANQGSEA. V gave up 5 bases and J gave up 0 bases, with 28 bases separating them. There are 19 residues in the CDR3.

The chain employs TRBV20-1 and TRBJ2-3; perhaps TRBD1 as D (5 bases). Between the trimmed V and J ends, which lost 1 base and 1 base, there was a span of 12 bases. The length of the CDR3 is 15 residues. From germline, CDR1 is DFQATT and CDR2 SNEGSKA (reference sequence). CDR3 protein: CSARARVSRTDTQYF. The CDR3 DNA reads TGCAGTGCTAGAGCCAGGGTCTCCCGCACAGATACGCAGTATTTT.

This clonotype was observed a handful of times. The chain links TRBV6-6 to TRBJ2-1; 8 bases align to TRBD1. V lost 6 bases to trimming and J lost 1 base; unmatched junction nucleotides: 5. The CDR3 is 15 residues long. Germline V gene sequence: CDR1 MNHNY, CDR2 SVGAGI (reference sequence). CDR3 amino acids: CASRSQGASYNEQFF. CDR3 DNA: TGTGCCAGCAGGAGCCAGGGGGCTTCCTACAATGAGCAGTTCTTC.

CDR3 loop: CASSWTSGSWDTQYF. The DNA of the CDR3 is TGTGCCAGCAGTTGGACTAGCGGGAGTTGGGATACGCAGTATTTT. V usage is TRBV12-3 or TRBV12-4 and J usage is TRBJ2-3; 13 bases are a match to TRBD2. J gave up 6 bases and V 4 bases, and 4 bases lay outside the gene matches. The CDR3 is 15 amino acids.